This T cell receptor (beta chain) was found in a study of blood T cell repertoires in COVID-19. Across the study: Specimens from acute and convalescent COVID-19 originated in the United States, Italy and Spain.

Germline loops: CDR1 MDHEN, CDR2 SYDVKM. The CDR3 is made up of 15 amino acids. Trimming at V came to 5 bases and at J to 5 bases, leaving 7 bases not matched to a gene. Per the original methods: Reference gene primer amplification gave estimated nucleated cell counts. The assay was immunoSEQ multiplex PCR, and TCRdb's table has in-frame clones only and misses some. The V and J calls and the clone size are those of that table, but D and trimming were determined from the DNA. In the table there are 100,000 to 150,000 clones, around 86% of which are singletons. V gene TRBV28 combines with J gene TRBJ2-1; 9 nucleotides line up with TRBD1. Sample: peripheral blood. This TCR came from a woman aged 80 or over with acute or convalescent COVID-19. The DNA for the CDR3 is TGTGCCAGCAGTAAACAGGGGGCATTGGACAATGAGCAGTTCTTC. Translation gives CASSKQGALDNEQFF. Variable domain in full (rest from reference TRBV28 and TRBJ2-1): DVKVTQSSRYLVKRTGEKVFLECVQDMDHENMFWYRQDPGLGLRLIYFSYDVKMKEKGDIPEGYSVSREKKERFSLILESASTNQTSMYLCASSKQGALDNEQFFGPGTRLTVL.